These 8 T cell receptor beta chains were all obtained from the same sample, sequenced in a study of CD8+ T cells in alopecia areata. Extraction and reverse transcription of RNA yielded cDNA as the sequencing template. Repertoires were generated with immunoSEQ multiplex PCR, while TCRdb's copy carries only in-frame clones and drops some. This table has roughly 150,000 clones, 55% appearing once. The material sequenced was CD4+ T cells sorted from blood. These receptors all stem from a human donor in good health.

The chain has TRBV7-9 and TRBJ2-2, with unresolved D. The CDR3 runs 13 residues. The germline V and J ends were trimmed by 2 bases and 9 bases, with 10 bases remaining between them. Germline lookup yields CDR1 SEHNR and CDR2 FQNEAQ (reference sequence). CDR3 DNA sequence: TGTGCCAGCAGCTTATCTTTGGACCGGGAGCTGTTTTTT. It codes for CASSLSLDRELFF.

J is TRBJ1-2 and V is TRBV6-6; the D gene is possibly TRBD1 (6 bases). The germline V and J ends were trimmed by 4 bases and 8 bases, with 14 bases remaining between them. The CDR3 has 13 amino acids. Germline CDR1 and CDR2: MNHNY and SVGAGI (reference sequence). CDR3 residues: CASSLKGVMGYTF. The CDR3 DNA is TGTGCCAGCAGTTTAAAGGGGGTCATGGGCTACACCTTC.

This clone was seen more than once but under ten times. The V gene is TRBV5-6, the J gene TRBJ1-2; D is unresolved. In germline, CDR1 is SGHDT, CDR2 YYEEEE. V was cut by 5 bases and J by 7 bases, with 15 bases left in between. This CDR3 comprises 13 residues. This CDR3 is CASSLTPTAGYTF. CDR3 DNA sequence: TGTGCCAGCAGTTTGACACCGACGGCTGGCTACACCTTC.

This chain joins TRBV4-1 and TRBJ2-3; D call uncertain. Trimming left V 1 base short and J 5 bases short, with 10 bases between. The germline gives CDR1 MGHRA, CDR2 YSYEKL. This CDR3 has 14 residues. The CDR3 protein is CASSQVGNLDTQYF. CDR3 in DNA: TGCGCCAGCAGCCAAGTTGGGAATCTAGATACGCAGTATTTT.

This clone has only one observation. The CDR3 region has the DNA TGCGCCAGCAGGCCCTTATGGGGGAACACTGAAGCTTTCTTT. This encodes CASRPLWGNTEAFF. This chain uses TRBV10-2 with TRBJ1-1; D gene ambiguous. CDR1 and CDR2 (germline): WSHSY, SAAADI. Trimming took 6 bases from V and 1 from J, leaving 12 bases between them. The CDR3 is 14 residues long.

This rearrangement joins TRBV9 to TRBJ2-5; D is possibly TRBD2 (5 bases). V lost 3 bases and J lost 3, with 9 bases in between. CDR3 length: 13 amino acids. Germline CDR1 is SGDLS and CDR2 is YYNGEE. The CDR3 DNA reads as TGTGCCAGCAGCGCCCGGGGAGAAGAGACCCAGTACTTC. Translating it yields CASSARGEETQYF.

This clone was detected only a few times. This chain joins TRBV29-1 and TRBJ2-1; perhaps D is TRBD1 or TRBD2 (5 bases each). The CDR3 is 14 residues long. Per germline, CDR1 SQVTM and CDR2 ANQGSEA. V was cut by 6 bases and J by 6 bases, with 18 bases left in between. CDR3 bases: TGCAGCGTCAGGGACGGTGGTGGGCTCAATGAGCAGTTCTTC. It yields the protein CSVRDGGGLNEQFF.

The rearrangement uses TRBV2 and TRBJ2-5, with D possibly TRBD2 on 6 matching bases. Germline V gene sequence: CDR1 SNHLY, CDR2 FYNNEI. Trimming cost V 2 bases and J 4 bases, with 8 bases left between them. The CDR3 covers 13 residues. The CDR3 DNA sequence: TGTGCCAGCAGTGAACAGGGAGGAGAGACCCAGTACTTC. It encodes CASSEQGGETQYF. The full variable domain, completed using reference TRBV2 and TRBJ2-5, is EPEVTQTPSHQVTQMGQEVILRCVPISNHLYFYWYRQILGQKVEFLVSFYNNEISEKSEIFDDQFSVERPDGSNFTLKIRSTKLEDSAMYFCASSEQGGETQYFGPGTRLLVL.